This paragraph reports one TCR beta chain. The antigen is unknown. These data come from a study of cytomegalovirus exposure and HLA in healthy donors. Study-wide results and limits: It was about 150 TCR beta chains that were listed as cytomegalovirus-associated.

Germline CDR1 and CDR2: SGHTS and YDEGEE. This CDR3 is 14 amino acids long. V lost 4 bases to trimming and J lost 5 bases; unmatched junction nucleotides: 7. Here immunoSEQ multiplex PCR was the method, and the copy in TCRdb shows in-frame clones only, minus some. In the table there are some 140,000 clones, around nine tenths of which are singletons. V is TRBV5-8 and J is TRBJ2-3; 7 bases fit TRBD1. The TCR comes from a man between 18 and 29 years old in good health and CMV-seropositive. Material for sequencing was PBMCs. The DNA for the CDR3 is TGTGCCAGCAGCCCTCTCAGGGGGAGAGATACGCAGTATTTT. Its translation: CASSPLRGRDTQYF.